This TCR beta chain is drawn from a study of cytomegalovirus exposure and HLA in healthy donors. The CDR3 sequence is 15 residues long. CDR1 MDHEN and CDR2 SYDVKM come from the germline V gene. V lost 6 bases, J lost 0 bases, and 4 bases stayed unmatched. Primers included in the PCR were 60 Vbeta and 13 Jbeta primers. TCRdb's table, derived via immunoSEQ multiplex PCR, lists solely in-frame clones and lacks some. The table records 40,000 to 55,000 clones, 55% to 75% of them present only once. This clonotype was sampled from a woman younger than 45 in good health and CMV-seronegative. The chain links TRBV28 to TRBJ2-2, with TRBD1 identical over 7 bases. The sequenced material came from PBMCs. The CDR3: CASSLRGPNTGELFF. The CDR3 DNA sequence: TGTGCCAGCAGCTTAAGGGGGCCGAACACCGGGGAGCTGTTTTTT.